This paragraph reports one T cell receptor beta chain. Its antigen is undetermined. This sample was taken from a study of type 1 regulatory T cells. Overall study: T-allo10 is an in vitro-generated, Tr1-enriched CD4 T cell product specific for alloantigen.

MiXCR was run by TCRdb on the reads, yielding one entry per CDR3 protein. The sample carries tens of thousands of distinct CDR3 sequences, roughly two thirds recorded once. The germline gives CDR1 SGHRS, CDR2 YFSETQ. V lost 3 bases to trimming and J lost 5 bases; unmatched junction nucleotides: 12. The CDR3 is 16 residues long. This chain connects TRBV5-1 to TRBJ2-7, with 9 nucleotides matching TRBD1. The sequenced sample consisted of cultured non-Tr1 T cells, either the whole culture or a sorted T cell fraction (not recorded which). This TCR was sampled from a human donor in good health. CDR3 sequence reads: CASSSSAGQGYHEQYF. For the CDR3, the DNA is TGCGCCAGCAGCTCGTCCGCGGGACAGGGATACCACGAGCAGTACTTC.